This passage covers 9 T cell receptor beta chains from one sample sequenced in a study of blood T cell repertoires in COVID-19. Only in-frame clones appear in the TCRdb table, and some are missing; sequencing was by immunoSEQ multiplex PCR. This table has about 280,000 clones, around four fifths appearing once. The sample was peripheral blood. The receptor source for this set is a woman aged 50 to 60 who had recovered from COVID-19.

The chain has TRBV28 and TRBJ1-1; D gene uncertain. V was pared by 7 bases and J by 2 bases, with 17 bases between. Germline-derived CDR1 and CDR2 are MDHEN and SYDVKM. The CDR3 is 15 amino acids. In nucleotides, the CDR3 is TGTGCCAGCAATAGTGTCGGGATCACAAACACTGAAGCTTTCTTT. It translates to CASNSVGITNTEAFF. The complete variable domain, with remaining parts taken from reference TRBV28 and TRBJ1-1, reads DVKVTQSSRYLVKRTGEKVFLECVQDMDHENMFWYRQDPGLGLRLIYFSYDVKMKEKGDIPEGYSVSREKKERFSLILESASTNQTSMYLCASNSVGITNTEAFFGQGTRLTVV.

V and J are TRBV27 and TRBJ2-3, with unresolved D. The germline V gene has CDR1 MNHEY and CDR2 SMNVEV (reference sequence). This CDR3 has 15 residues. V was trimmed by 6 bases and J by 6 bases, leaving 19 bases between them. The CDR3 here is CASSPLPAERDTQYF. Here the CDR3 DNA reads TGTGCCAGCAGCCCCCTACCAGCAGAGAGGGATACGCAGTATTTT.

The CDR3 here is CASSGTNLDEAFF. DNA for the CDR3: TGCGCCAGCAGCGGGACAAACCTAGATGAAGCTTTCTTT. This sequence joins TRBV5-1 and TRBJ1-1; D is perhaps TRBD1 (6 bases). CDR3 length equals 13 residues. Between the trimmed V and J ends, which lost 4 bases and 7 bases, there was a span of 14 bases. Germline CDR1 reads SGHRS; CDR2 reads YFSETQ. The whole variable domain, filled in from reference TRBV5-1 and TRBJ1-1, reads KAGVTQTPRYLIKTRGQQVTLSCSPISGHRSVSWYQQTPGQGLQFLFEYFSETQRNKGNFPGRFSGRQFSNSRSEMNVSTLELGDSALYLCASSGTNLDEAFFGQGTRLTVV.

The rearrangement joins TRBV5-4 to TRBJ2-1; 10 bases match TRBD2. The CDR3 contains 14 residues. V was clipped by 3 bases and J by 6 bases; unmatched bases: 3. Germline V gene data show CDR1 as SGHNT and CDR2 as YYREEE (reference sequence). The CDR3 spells CASSSSGRLNEQFF. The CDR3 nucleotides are TGTGCCAGCAGCTCTAGCGGGAGACTCAATGAGCAGTTCTTC.

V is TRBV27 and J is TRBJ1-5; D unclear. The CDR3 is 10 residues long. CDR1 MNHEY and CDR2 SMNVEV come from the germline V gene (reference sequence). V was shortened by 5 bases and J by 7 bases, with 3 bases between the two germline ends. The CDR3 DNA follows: TGTGCCAGCAGTCCGCAGCCCCAGCATTTT. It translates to CASSPQPQHF.

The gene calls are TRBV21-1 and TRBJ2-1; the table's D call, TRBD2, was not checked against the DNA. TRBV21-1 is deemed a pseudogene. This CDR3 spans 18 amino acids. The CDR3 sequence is CASSKTATSGYSYNEQFF. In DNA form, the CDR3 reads TGTGCCAGCAGCAAAACGGCCACTAGCGGGTACTCCTACAATGAGCAGTTCTTC.

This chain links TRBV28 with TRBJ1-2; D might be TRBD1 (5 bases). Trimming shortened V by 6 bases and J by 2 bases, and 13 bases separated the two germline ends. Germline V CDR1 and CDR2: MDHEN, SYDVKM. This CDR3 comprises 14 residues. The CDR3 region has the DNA TGTGCCAGCAGGGCAGGGAGGCCAAACTATGGCTACACCTTC. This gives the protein CASRAGRPNYGYTF.

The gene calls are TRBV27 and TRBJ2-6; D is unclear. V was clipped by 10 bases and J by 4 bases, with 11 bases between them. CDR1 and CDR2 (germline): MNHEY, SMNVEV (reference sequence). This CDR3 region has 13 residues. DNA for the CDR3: TGTGCCACCTTCTCGCAGGGGGCCAACGTCCTGACTTTC. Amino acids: CATFSQGANVLTF.

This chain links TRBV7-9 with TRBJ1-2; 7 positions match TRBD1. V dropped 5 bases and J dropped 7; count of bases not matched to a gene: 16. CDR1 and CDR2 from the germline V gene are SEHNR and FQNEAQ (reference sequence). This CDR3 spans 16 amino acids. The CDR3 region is CASSARRVTGSLGYTF. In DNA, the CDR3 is TGTGCCAGCAGCGCCCGGCGCGTGACAGGGTCTCTTGGCTACACCTTC.